The 2 T cell receptor beta chains below all came from one sample that was sequenced in a study of blood T cell repertoires in COVID-19. Profiled with immunoSEQ multiplex PCR; TCRdb holds only in-frame clones, not every one. This sample carries 85,000 to 100,000 clones, less than 85% of them seen once, and the ten largest clones take 17%. What was sequenced was peripheral blood. The receptors were sampled from a woman between 55 and 75 years old with acute or convalescent COVID-19.

V and J are TRBV2 and TRBJ2-5, with 13 bases identical to TRBD2. CDR3 length: 15 residues. Germline V gives CDR1 SNHLY, CDR2 FYNNEI. The J segment lost 5 bases and the V segment lost 4 bases, leaving 4 bases of the junction unmatched. The CDR3 sequence: CASSVGTSGVETQYF. DNA for the CDR3: TGTGCCAGCAGTGTCGGGACTAGCGGGGTGGAGACCCAGTACTTC.

The chain is built from TRBV28 and TRBJ1-4, with 7 bases lining up with TRBD1. This CDR3 region has 15 residues. J was trimmed by 5 bases and V by 0 bases; bases with no gene match: 3. CDR1 and CDR2 (germline): MDHEN, SYDVKM. Written as DNA, the CDR3 is TGTGCCAGCAGTTTATGGGGGACAGCCAATGAAAAACTGTTTTTT. It is translated as CASSLWGTANEKLFF.